Shown below are 21 T cell receptor beta chains from a single sample sequenced in a study of blood T cell repertoires in COVID-19. The method was immunoSEQ multiplex PCR; TCRdb's version includes in-frame clones alone and lacks a portion of them. In the table there are roughly 86,000 clones, roughly 86% of which are singletons. Sequencing was performed on peripheral blood. The receptors here all came from a man aged 45-60 years with active or convalescent COVID-19.

The chain links TRBV27 to TRBJ2-2, with TRBD2 as a possible D gene (5 bases). Germline V CDR1 and CDR2: MNHEY, SMNVEV (reference sequence). The CDR3 is 16 amino acids. V lost 7 bases to trimming and J lost 6 bases, with 21 bases between them. CDR3 protein: CASTARGSRVAGELFF. DNA for the CDR3: TGTGCCAGCACCGCTAGAGGGAGTCGTGTCGCCGGGGAGCTGTTTTTT.

This chain uses TRBV15 with TRBJ2-7, with 8 nucleotides matching TRBD2. The CDR3 runs 14 residues. Germline CDR1 LNHNV, CDR2 YYDKDF (reference sequence). Trimming took 5 bases from V and 5 from J; bases not matched to a gene: 8. The CDR3 here is CATSPAGGSHEQYF. In DNA form, the CDR3 reads TGTGCCACCAGCCCCGCGGGGGGAAGCCACGAGCAGTACTTC.

This sequence joins TRBV6-7 and TRBJ2-7, with TRBD2 identical over 10 bases. TRBV6-7 belongs to the ORF category, with a function that is uncertain. The CDR3 covers 15 residues. The trim removed 6 bases at V and 4 bases at J, leaving 9 bases unmatched. The chain's CDR3 is CASSPPSSGGYEQYF. CDR3 sequence (DNA): TGTGCCAGCAGCCCCCCATCTAGCGGGGGTTACGAGCAGTACTTC.

This chain joins TRBV23-1 and TRBJ2-6, with TRBD1 identical over 7 bases. TRBV23-1 qualifies as an ORF whose function is uncertain. The CDR3 spans 16 residues. J lost 4 bases, V lost 0 bases, and 3 bases had no gene match. CDR3 region: CASSQSRGLGANVLTF. Here the CDR3 DNA reads TGCGCCAGCAGTCAATCGAGGGGGCTGGGGGCCAACGTCCTGACTTTC.

The CDR3 DNA reads as TGTGCCAGCGCCGCCGGGAGGGACCAAGAGACCCAGTACTTC. Translation gives CASAAGRDQETQYF. This chain uses TRBV28 with TRBJ2-5; TRBD2 aligns across 8 bases. Germline assignment: CDR1 MDHEN and CDR2 SYDVKM. Germline trimming cut 8 bases from V and 0 bases from J; bases unmatched to any gene: 5. This CDR3 has 14 amino acids.

V gene TRBV9 combines with J gene TRBJ2-3; 7 bases agree with TRBD2. Looked up from germline, CDR1 is SGDLS and CDR2 is YYNGEE. The length of the CDR3 is 15 residues. Trimming removed 3 bases from V and 3 bases from J; junction bases left unmatched: 7. This CDR3 reads CASSASRGRTDTQYF. CDR3 DNA sequence: TGTGCCAGCAGCGCGTCGCGGGGGAGGACAGATACGCAGTATTTT.

The chain recombines TRBV19 with TRBJ2-5; the match to TRBD2 covers 7 bases. Germline CDR1 LNHDA, CDR2 SQIVND (reference sequence). This CDR3 has 16 residues. J gave up 5 bases and V 1 base, and 10 bases lay outside the gene matches. The CDR3 here is CASSIGGGPPTETQYF. Here the CDR3 DNA reads TGTGCCAGTAGTATAGGGGGGGGACCCCCGACGGAGACCCAGTACTTC.

The rearrangement uses TRBV24-1 and TRBJ1-2; 7 bases match TRBD1. Unmatched junction bases numbered 12, after V lost 10 bases and J lost 5 bases. Germline V gives CDR1 KGHDR, CDR2 SFDVKD. The CDR3 extends over 14 amino acids. The CDR3 spells CATMQTGEDYGYTF. The CDR3 DNA sequence: TGTGCCACTATGCAAACAGGGGAAGATTATGGCTACACCTTC.

The rearrangement joins TRBV30 to TRBJ2-5; 8 bases agree with TRBD2. CDR3 length: 10 amino acids. Germline loops: CDR1 GTSNPN, CDR2 SVGIG (reference sequence). Written as DNA, the CDR3 is TGTGGAAGCGGGGGTCAGACCCAGTACTTC. Translation gives CGSGGQTQYF.

V gene TRBV11-2 combines with J gene TRBJ2-3; TRBD2 is a possible D gene (5 bases). The CDR3 spans 13 residues. V was cut by 0 bases and J by 6 bases, with 7 bases left in between. The germline V gene encodes CDR1 SGHAT and CDR2 FQNNGV. This CDR3 is CASSLDGGDTQYF. CDR3 coding DNA: TGTGCCAGCAGCTTAGACGGCGGGGATACGCAGTATTTT.

This clone was observed a handful of times. V usage is TRBV6-6 and J usage is TRBJ1-1, with D perhaps matching TRBD1 (5 bases). Germline-derived CDR1 and CDR2 are MNHNY and SVGAGI (reference sequence). The CDR3 runs 14 residues. Trimming stripped 2 bases from V and 0 bases from J, with 7 bases between. The CDR3: CASSYGTMNTEAFF. CDR3 DNA: TGTGCCAGCAGTTACGGGACTATGAACACTGAAGCTTTCTTT.

The chain is built from TRBV7-9 and TRBJ1-1, with D uncertain. The CDR3 consists of 13 residues. Trimming stripped 0 bases from V and 1 base from J, with 3 bases between. Germline V gene lookup returns CDR1 SEHNR and CDR2 FQNEAQ (reference sequence). CDR3 loop: CASSLAQNTEAFF. In DNA form, the CDR3 reads TGTGCCAGCAGCTTAGCACAGAACACTGAAGCTTTCTTT.

The V gene is TRBV7-9, the J gene TRBJ1-4; no clear D gene. Per germline, CDR1 SEHNR and CDR2 FQNEAQ (reference sequence). The CDR3 contains 14 residues. Trimming removed 7 bases at V and 5 bases at J, with 14 bases between. The CDR3 coding sequence is TGTGCCAGCACCCCTCGCCGGGAGAATGAAAAACTGTTTTTT. This gives the protein CASTPRRENEKLFF.

The chain employs TRBV20-1 and TRBJ2-7; D may be TRBD2 (5 bases). The CDR3 is 11 residues long. Trimming shortened V by 6 bases and J by 5 bases, and 11 bases separated the two germline ends. The germline V gene encodes CDR1 DFQATT and CDR2 SNEGSKA (reference sequence). The CDR3 coding sequence is TGCAGTGCAACTAGTGGCCACGAGCAGTACGTC. Amino acid sequence: CSATSGHEQYV.

This clone occurred a few times. The chain uses TRBV5-1 and TRBJ1-3, with D possibly being TRBD1 (6 bases). CDR3 size: 14 residues. Germline V gene data show CDR1 as SGHRS and CDR2 as YFSETQ. V was trimmed by 2 bases and J by 8 bases, leaving 14 bases between them. The CDR3 sequence: CASSLLDSKDTIYF. CDR3 sequence (DNA): TGCGCCAGCAGCTTACTGGACAGTAAGGACACCATATATTTT.

The chain carries TRBV20-1 and TRBJ1-2, with 7 bases lining up with TRBD1. The V gene's germline CDR1 is DFQATT and CDR2 SNEGSKA (reference sequence). V lost 3 bases to trimming and J lost 0 bases; unmatched junction nucleotides: 10. The CDR3 runs to 16 residues. DNA of the CDR3: TGCAGTGCTAGTCCCCTAGGGGGCGCCTCTAACTATGGCTACACCTTC. The encoded protein is CSASPLGGASNYGYTF.

There are a few counts of this clone. The V call is TRBV6-6, the J call TRBJ1-5; D is possibly TRBD1 (5 bases). The CDR3 runs to 16 residues. Looked up from germline, CDR1 is MNHNY and CDR2 is SVGAGI (reference sequence). The V end was cut by 5 bases, the J end by 3 bases, with 17 bases between. DNA for the CDR3: TGTGCCAGCAGTCGAGGACGTGGGGGGTTCAATCAGCCCCAGCATTTT. It is translated as CASSRGRGGFNQPQHF.

The J gene is TRBJ1-5, the V gene TRBV4-1, with 7 bases aligning to TRBD1. Germline CDR1 MGHRA, CDR2 YSYEKL. The CDR3 is 15 residues long. Losses at the gene ends were 0 bases for V and 2 bases for J; bases not matched to a gene: 1. CDR3 DNA: TGCGCCAGCAGCCAAGATGGACAGGGCAATCAGCCCCAGCATTTT. It yields the protein CASSQDGQGNQPQHF.

The chain has TRBV2 and TRBJ1-1; 9 nucleotides match TRBD1. This CDR3 has 13 residues. Germline CDR1 is SNHLY and CDR2 is FYNNEI. The V gene end was trimmed by 5 bases and the J gene end by 3 bases; junction bases not matched to a gene: 1. Written as DNA, the CDR3 is TGTGCCAGCAGTACAGGGGGCTACACTGAAGCTTTCTTT. Protein: CASSTGGYTEAFF. The full variable domain, rest sourced from reference TRBV2 and TRBJ1-1, is EPEVTQTPSHQVTQMGQEVILRCVPISNHLYFYWYRQILGQKVEFLVSFYNNEISEKSEIFDDQFSVERPDGSNFTLKIRSTKLEDSAMYFCASSTGGYTEAFFGQGTRLTVV.

The rearrangement joins TRBV7-9 to TRBJ2-2; unclear D gene. This CDR3 has 12 amino acids. V lost 6 bases to trimming and J lost 8 bases, with 10 bases between them. Looked up from germline, CDR1 is SEHNR and CDR2 is FQNEAQ (reference sequence). The CDR3 coding sequence is TGTGCCAGCAGTCTCAGTTCGGGGGAGCTGTTTTTT. Protein sequence: CASSLSSGELFF. Full variable domain (missing parts from reference TRBV7-9 and TRBJ2-2): DTGVSQNPRHKITKRGQNVTFRCDPISEHNRLYWYRQTLGQGPEFLTYFQNEAQLEKSRLLSDRFSAERPKGSFSTLEIQRTEQGDSAMYLCASSLSSGELFFGEGSRLTVL.

This clone was found once. V and J are TRBV27 and TRBJ2-5; possibly TRBD1 for D (6 bases). Germline CDR1 reads MNHEY; CDR2 reads SMNVEV (reference sequence). This CDR3 region has 12 residues. V gave up 6 bases and J gave up 4 bases, with 9 bases separating them. CDR3 DNA: TGTGCCAGCAGCTCCAGGGGAGAGACCCAGTACTTC. It yields the protein CASSSRGETQYF.